This TCR beta chain comes out of a study of CD8 T cells in Susac syndrome (dated by TCRdb to between 2019 and 2020). About the investigation overall: Of the Susac syndrome patients who were sequenced, roughly 6 had clinically active disease and roughly eight were in clinical remission. At blood withdrawal, Susac syndrome patients were either therapy-naive, taking corticosteroids (in some cases with IVIg as well), or taking IVIg alone. Whether CD8+ T cell activation and differentiation in Susac syndrome was antigen driven was tested using repertoire sequencing.

From a lookup of the germline V gene, CDR1 and CDR2 are LGHNA and YSLEER. The CDR3 spans 15 residues, from the cysteine through the phenylalanine. Just the 45-base CDR3 DNA is kept, in frame starting at base 1. The germline V and J ends show losses of 6 bases and 5 bases respectively, and no gene match explains 12 bases of the junction. RNA was extracted using the RNeasy kit, and about 0.45 to 1 microgram was reverse transcribed with random hexamers. The immunoSEQ multiplex PCR assay, which covers 54 Vbeta and 13 Jbeta segments, was used to amplify TCR beta CDR3 regions. To correct PCR amplification bias, a synthetic template baseline was used for both primer optimization and computational correction. On the study's bioinformatics: Reads were annotated to V, D and J genes according to IMGT and were analyzed with immunoSEQ Analyzer, with only productive sequences retained. To calculate clonality, Shannon entropy was normalized by log2 of the number of productive unique sequences and then subtracted from one. Public and private clones were assessed among the 100 most prevalent clones of each patient and control. Clones were defined as Susac-specific if absent from the healthy and MS cohorts, from around 1,000 published viral clones and from other ImmuneACCESS disease sequences. TCRdb ran its own pipeline on the public reads, namely fastp trimming at Q25 and MiXCR clone calling, and kept in-frame beta chains. Each record represents a unique CDR3 protein, reported with the most common genes and DNA among its rows. TCRdb assigned the V and J calls; the authors' analysis was not used. In this sample the table shows some 160,000 distinct CDR3 sequences, approximately 94% of which occur a single time. Together, the top ten hold 0.12% of the sample.

Study-wide findings and limitations: The TCR sequencing and HLA analysis was acknowledged to have included a relatively small number of individuals. No clonal expansion was detected in the CD4+ T cell repertoire of Susac syndrome patients.

Remarks on this clonotype: There is no known antigen for this receptor. No base qualities exist here, and no much larger clone lies one base off it.

Peripheral blood CD8+ and CD4+ T cells from healthy donors, Susac syndrome patients and multiple sclerosis patients were profiled using high-throughput TCR beta sequencing. Recently defined diagnostic criteria for definite or probable disease were met by the Susac syndrome patients. Bulk CD8+ and CD4+ T cells were purified by magnetic negative isolation, whereas CD8+ TEMRA cells were enriched by FACS. Blood was drawn into EDTA tubes, processed within 24 hours, and PBMCs were isolated by density gradient centrifugation. PBMCs intended for TCR sequencing were cryopreserved in liquid nitrogen and were subsequently thawed in a 37 degrees C water bath. A purity of at least 90% was achieved for sorted or isolated CD4+, CD8+ and CD8+ TEMRA cells.

The material sequenced was CD4+ T cells from PBMCs. This clonotype was sampled from a human donor with Susac syndrome. The chain couples TRBV4-3 to TRBJ2-5; 7 nucleotides in the junction match TRBD1. Read as DNA, the sequence is TGCGCCAGCAGTCGTACCATCGACAGGGTGGAGACCCAGTACTTC. Translated, this is CASSRTIDRVETQYF.